This T cell receptor (beta chain) emerged from a study of Ad26.COV2.S vaccination and SARS-CoV-2 variants. Method: immunoSEQ multiplex PCR; TCRdb's copy keeps in-frame clones and lacks some. The sample yields hundreds of thousands of clones, roughly 91% seen once. Treatment meaning: 19 received Ad26.COV2.S at low or high dose, single or two shots; 5 received placebo; per-sample allocation not given. Samples came from day 63 after the first vaccine or placebo injection. Note on this clone: Other nucleotide sequences in the sample specify the same CDR3.

V lost 0 bases and J lost 2, with 5 bases in between. The CDR3 covers 14 residues. Germline lookup yields CDR1 SGHRS and CDR2 YFSETQ. The chain carries TRBV5-1 and TRBJ2-2; no reliable D call. Sequencing used peripheral blood, obtained in a trial of Ad26.COV2.S vaccine versus placebo. The TCR comes from a person between 18 and 65 years old who received the Ad26.COV2.S COVID-19 vaccine or a placebo. Here the CDR3 reads CASSLGGNTGELFF. The CDR3 nucleotides read TGCGCCAGCAGCTTGGGGGGAAACACCGGGGAGCTGTTTTTT.